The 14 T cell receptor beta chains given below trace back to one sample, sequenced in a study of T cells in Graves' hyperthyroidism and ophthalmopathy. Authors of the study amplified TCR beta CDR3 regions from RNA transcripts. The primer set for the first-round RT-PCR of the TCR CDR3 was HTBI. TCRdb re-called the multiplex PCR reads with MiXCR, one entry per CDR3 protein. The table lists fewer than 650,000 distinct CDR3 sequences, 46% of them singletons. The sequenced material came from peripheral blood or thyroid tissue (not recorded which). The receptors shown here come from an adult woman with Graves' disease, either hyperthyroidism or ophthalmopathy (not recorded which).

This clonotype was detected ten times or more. The CDR3 coding sequence is TGTGCCAGCAGCCACCGGGACAGGCAAGAGACCCAGTACTTC. It codes for CASSHRDRQETQYF. The V call is TRBV7-9, the J call TRBJ2-5; 8 bases map to TRBD1. Looked up from germline, CDR1 is SEHNR and CDR2 is FQNEAQ (reference sequence). This CDR3 is 14 amino acids long. V shed 5 bases, J shed 2 bases, and the junction held 4 bases outside the gene matches.

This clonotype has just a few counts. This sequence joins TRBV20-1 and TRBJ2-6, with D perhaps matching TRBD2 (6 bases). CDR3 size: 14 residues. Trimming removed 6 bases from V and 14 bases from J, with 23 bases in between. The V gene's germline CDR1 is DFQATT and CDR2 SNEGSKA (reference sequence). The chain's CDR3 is CSASEPGLPMILTF. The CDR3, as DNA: TGCAGTGCCAGCGAACCGGGACTGCCGATGATCCTGACTTTC.

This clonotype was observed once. The DNA of the CDR3 is TGCAGTGCTCAAGGGACAGGGGGTAACGAGCAGTACTTC. Its protein product is CSAQGTGGNEQYF. The V call is TRBV20-1, the J call TRBJ2-7; TRBD1 agrees at 11 bases. This CDR3 is built from 13 residues. Germline CDR1 is DFQATT and CDR2 is SNEGSKA (reference sequence). J was trimmed by 5 bases and V by 5 bases; bases with no gene match: 5.

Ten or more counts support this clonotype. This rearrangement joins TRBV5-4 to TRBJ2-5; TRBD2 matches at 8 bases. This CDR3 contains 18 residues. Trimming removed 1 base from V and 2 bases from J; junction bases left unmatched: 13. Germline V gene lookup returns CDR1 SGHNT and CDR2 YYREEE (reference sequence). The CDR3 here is CASSLRVGGSGTQETQYF. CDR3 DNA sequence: TGTGCCAGCAGCTTGAGGGTGGGGGGTAGCGGGACTCAAGAGACCCAGTACTTC.

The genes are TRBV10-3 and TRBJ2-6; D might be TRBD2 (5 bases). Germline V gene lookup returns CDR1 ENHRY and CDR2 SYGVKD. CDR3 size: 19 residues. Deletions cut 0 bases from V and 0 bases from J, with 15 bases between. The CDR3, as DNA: TGTGCCATCAGTGAGTCAGGGAGTCAGAGGGTCTCTGGGGCCAACGTCCTGACTTTC. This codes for CAISESGSQRVSGANVLTF.

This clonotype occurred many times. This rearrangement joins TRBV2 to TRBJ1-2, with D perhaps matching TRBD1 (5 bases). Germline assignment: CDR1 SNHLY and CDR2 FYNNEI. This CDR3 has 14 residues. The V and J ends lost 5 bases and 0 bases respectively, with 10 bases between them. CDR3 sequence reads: CASSSGNTNYGYTF. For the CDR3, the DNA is TGTGCCAGCAGTTCAGGGAATACTAACTATGGCTACACCTTC.

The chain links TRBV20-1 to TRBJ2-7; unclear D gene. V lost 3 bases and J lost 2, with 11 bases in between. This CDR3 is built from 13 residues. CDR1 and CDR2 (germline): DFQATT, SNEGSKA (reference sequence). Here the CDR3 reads CSARRPTTYEQYF. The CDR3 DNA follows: TGCAGTGCTAGGAGGCCCACAACCTACGAGCAGTACTTC.

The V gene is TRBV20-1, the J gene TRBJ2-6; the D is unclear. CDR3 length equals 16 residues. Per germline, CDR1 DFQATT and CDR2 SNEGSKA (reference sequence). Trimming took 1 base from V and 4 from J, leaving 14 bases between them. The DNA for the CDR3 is TGCAGTGCTAGAGCTTATCAGATCTCCGGGGCCAACGTCCTGACTTTC. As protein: CSARAYQISGANVLTF.

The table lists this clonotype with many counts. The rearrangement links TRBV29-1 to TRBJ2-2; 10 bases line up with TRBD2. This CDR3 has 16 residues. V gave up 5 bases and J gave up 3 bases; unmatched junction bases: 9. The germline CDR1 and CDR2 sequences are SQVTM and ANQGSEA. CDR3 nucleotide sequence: TGCAGCGTTAATCCGAGCGGGAGGGCCGACACCGGGGAGCTGTTTTTT. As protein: CSVNPSGRADTGELFF.

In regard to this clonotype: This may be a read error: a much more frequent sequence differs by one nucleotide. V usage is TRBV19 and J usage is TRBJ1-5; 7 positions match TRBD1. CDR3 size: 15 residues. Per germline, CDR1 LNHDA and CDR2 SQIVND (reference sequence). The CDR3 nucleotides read TGTGCCGGTAGAACGACGGACAGGAGCAATCAGCCCCAGCATTTT. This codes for CAGRTTDRSNQPQHF.

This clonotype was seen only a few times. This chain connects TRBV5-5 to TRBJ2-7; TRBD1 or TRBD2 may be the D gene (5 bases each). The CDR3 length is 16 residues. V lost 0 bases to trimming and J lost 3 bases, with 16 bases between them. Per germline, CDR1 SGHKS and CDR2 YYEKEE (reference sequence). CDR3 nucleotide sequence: TGTGCCAGCAGCTTGGCGGGGCAGGGTGGGCTCTACGAGCAGTACTTC. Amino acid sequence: CASSLAGQGGLYEQYF.

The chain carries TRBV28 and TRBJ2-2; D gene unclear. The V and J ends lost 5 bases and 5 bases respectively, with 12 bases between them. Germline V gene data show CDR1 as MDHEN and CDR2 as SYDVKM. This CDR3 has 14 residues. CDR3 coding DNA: TGTGCCAGCAGTCCTCGACACTATACCGGGGAGCTGTTTTTT. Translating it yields CASSPRHYTGELFF.

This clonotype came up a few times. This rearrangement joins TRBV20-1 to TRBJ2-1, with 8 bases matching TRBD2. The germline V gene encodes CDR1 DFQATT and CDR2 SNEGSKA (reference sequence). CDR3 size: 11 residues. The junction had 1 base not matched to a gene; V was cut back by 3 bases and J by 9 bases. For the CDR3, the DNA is TGCAGTGCTAGCGGGGGGGGTGAGCAGTTCTTC. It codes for CSASGGGEQFF.

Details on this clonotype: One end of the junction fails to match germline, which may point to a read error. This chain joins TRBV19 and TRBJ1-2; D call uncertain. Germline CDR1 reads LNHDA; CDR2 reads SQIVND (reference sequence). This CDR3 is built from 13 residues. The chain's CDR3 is CASSQSELYGCTF. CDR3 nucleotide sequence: TGTGCCAGTAGTCAGTCGGAGCTCTATGGCTGCACCTTC.